This TCR beta chain is from a study of cytomegalovirus exposure and HLA in healthy donors. General study results and limits: A later analysis reported that several of the most significant clusters appeared to be linked to common viral pathogens, among them Epstein-Barr virus.

Regarding this clone: Its antigen is currently unknown.

13 Jbeta primers and 60 Vbeta primers were used for the PCR. Using immunoSEQ multiplex PCR, the repertoire was profiled, and TCRdb retains in-frame clones only, with some absent. The sample carries about 130,000 clones, roughly 78% recorded once. Sequenced: PBMCs. The sequence was obtained from a man aged 25-40 years in good health.

The CDR3 loop reads CASSVRDRNQPQHF. The CDR3 nucleotides are TGTGCCAGCAGTGTCCGGGACAGGAATCAGCCCCAGCATTTT. This chain connects TRBV2 to TRBJ1-5, with 8 bases lining up with TRBD1. CDR3 size: 14 residues. V was pared by 4 bases and J by 4 bases, with 3 bases of the junction left unmatched. Germline V gene lookup returns CDR1 SNHLY and CDR2 FYNNEI.